What follows are 32 T cell receptor beta chains derived from one specimen sequenced in a study of radiotherapy plus CTLA-4 blockade in lung cancer. TCRdb's copy holds only in-frame clones and misses some; the assay was immunoSEQ multiplex PCR. The data contain approximately 67,000 clones, under 85% of them singletons. This material consisted of peripheral blood, taken from a patient treated with radiotherapy plus ipilimumab. The receptor source for this set is a human donor with non-small cell lung cancer who had a partial response to radiotherapy plus ipilimumab.

V gene TRBV7-9 combines with J gene TRBJ2-5, with TRBD1 as a possible D gene (6 bases). The V gene lost 2 bases and the J gene lost 2 bases, with 9 bases spanning the gap. The CDR3 sequence is 14 residues long. CDR1 and CDR2 from the germline V gene are SEHNR and FQNEAQ (reference sequence). The CDR3 DNA reads as TGTGCCAGCAGCTTAATGCAGGGGCAAGAGACCCAGTACTTC. It translates to CASSLMQGQETQYF.

The V call is TRBV18, the J call TRBJ1-2; TRBD1 aligns across 7 bases. Trimming cost V 2 bases and J 6 bases; bases outside gene matches: 12. The CDR3 is 16 amino acids. Per germline, CDR1 KGHSH and CDR2 LQKENI. The DNA of the CDR3 is TGTGCCAGCTCACCAGTTGTGAGGGGGCGCCGGGATGGCTACACCTTC. It is translated as CASSPVVRGRRDGYTF.

V gene TRBV28 combines with J gene TRBJ2-7; 14 bases are shared with TRBD2. The V and J ends lost 1 base and 9 bases, in that order; junction bases with no gene match: 11. The CDR3 loop spans 17 amino acids. Germline values: CDR1 MDHEN, CDR2 SYDVKM. CDR3 in amino acids: CASSLFRGLAGVGVQYF. For the CDR3, the DNA is TGTGCCAGCAGTTTATTCAGGGGACTAGCGGGAGTGGGGGTGCAGTACTTC.

The V and J genes are TRBV4-2 and TRBJ1-2; a possible D gene is TRBD1 (5 bases). Trimming removed 0 bases at V and 4 bases at J, with 15 bases between. The CDR3 runs to 16 residues. Germline CDR1 LGHNA, CDR2 YNFKEQ. CDR3 loop: CASSQEVRDRAYGYTF. The CDR3, as DNA: TGTGCCAGCAGCCAAGAAGTACGAGACAGAGCCTATGGCTACACCTTC.

This sequence joins TRBV29-1 and TRBJ1-1, with 7 bases identical to TRBD1. V lost 7 bases, J lost 3 bases, and 8 bases stayed unmatched. The V gene's germline CDR1 is SQVTM and CDR2 ANQGSEA. The CDR3 runs 13 residues. CDR3 sequence: CSAPRQGDTEAFF. The CDR3 region has the DNA TGCAGCGCCCCTAGGCAGGGGGACACTGAAGCTTTCTTT.

The chain couples TRBV10-3 to TRBJ1-2, with TRBD1 matching 8 bases. CDR3 length equals 15 residues. Trimming removed 2 bases from V and 4 bases from J; junction bases left unmatched: 6. The germline CDR1 and CDR2 sequences are ENHRY and SYGVKD. The CDR3 sequence: CAISELGQGSYGYTF. In DNA, the CDR3 is TGTGCCATCAGTGAGCTCGGACAGGGAAGCTATGGCTACACCTTC.

The gene calls are TRBV19 and TRBJ2-1, with a tentative D call TRBD2 (5 bases). Germline V CDR1 and CDR2: LNHDA, SQIVND (reference sequence). V was trimmed by 3 bases and J by 0 bases, leaving 15 bases between them. CDR3 length: 17 residues. The CDR3, as DNA: TGTGCCAGTAGTATCCACCTCGGGATGAGCTCCTACAATGAGCAGTTCTTC. Protein sequence: CASSIHLGMSSYNEQFF. Using reference TRBV19 and TRBJ2-1 for the parts outside the CDR3, the full variable domain is DGGITQSPKYLFRKEGQNVTLSCEQNLNHDAMYWYRQDPGQGLRLIYYSQIVNDFQKGDIAEGYSVSREKKESFPLTVTSAQKNPTAFYLCASSIHLGMSSYNEQFFGPGTRLTVL.

The rearrangement uses TRBV5-1 and TRBJ2-1; TRBD1 aligns across 8 bases. Germline assignment: CDR1 SGHRS and CDR2 YFSETQ. With V trimmed by 4 bases and J by 7 bases, 16 bases remained unmatched. The CDR3 has 17 residues. CDR3 nucleotides: TGCGCCAGCAGCCCCCCAGGGGGCGCCCGAGTTGCAAATGAGCAGTTCTTC. Residues: CASSPPGGARVANEQFF.

The CDR3 loop is CASSDQGASGNTIYF. The CDR3 DNA reads as TGTGCCAGCAGTGACCAGGGGGCGTCGGGAAACACCATATATTTT. The genes are TRBV2 and TRBJ1-3; TRBD1 aligns across 8 bases. The CDR3 is 15 amino acids. Germline V CDR1 and CDR2: SNHLY, FYNNEI. V dropped 3 bases and J dropped 4; count of bases not matched to a gene: 5.

The chain joins TRBV28 to TRBJ1-2; 7 bases fit TRBD1. Unmatched junction bases numbered 18, after V lost 3 bases and J lost 8 bases. The CDR3 extends over 17 amino acids. CDR1 MDHEN and CDR2 SYDVKM come from the germline V gene. The CDR3 sequence is CASSFPTGQVGSEGYTF. CDR3 DNA sequence: TGTGCCAGCAGTTTTCCCACCGGACAGGTAGGGAGTGAAGGCTACACCTTC.

The genes are TRBV18 and TRBJ2-1, with a possible D match to TRBD2 (5 bases). CDR1 and CDR2 (germline): KGHSH, LQKENI. CDR3 length equals 13 residues. The V and J ends lost 4 bases and 8 bases respectively, with 12 bases between them. CDR3 DNA sequence: TGTGCCAGCTCACTACTAGGATTGGATGAGCAGTTCTTC. It encodes CASSLLGLDEQFF.

This clone was seen once. The chain is built from TRBV7-3 and TRBJ1-5; D gene ambiguous. V was trimmed by 2 bases and J by 4 bases, leaving 6 bases between them. Germline values: CDR1 SGHTA, CDR2 FQGTGA. CDR3 size: 13 residues. The CDR3 loop is CASSLEQNQPQHF. Here the CDR3 DNA reads TGTGCCAGCAGCTTAGAACAGAATCAGCCCCAGCATTTT.

This clone was seen a single time. The chain joins TRBV5-1 to TRBJ2-2, with D perhaps TRBD1 (6 bases). Trimming left V 0 bases short and J 5 bases short, with 11 bases between. The V gene's germline CDR1 is SGHRS and CDR2 YFSETQ. This CDR3 has 15 amino acids. The CDR3 region has the DNA TGCGCCAGCAGCTTGGGGGGGCTTGAGACCGGGGAGCTGTTTTTT. It codes for CASSLGGLETGELFF.

This chain connects TRBV5-1 to TRBJ1-5; D is perhaps TRBD1 (6 bases). V shed 4 bases and J shed 3 bases, with 14 bases lying between them. Germline V lookup: CDR1 SGHRS, CDR2 YFSETQ. The length of the CDR3 is 15 residues. CDR3 in DNA: TGCGCCAGCAGCCCAGGGGTTCGGGACAATCAGCCCCAGCATTTT. Protein: CASSPGVRDNQPQHF.

CDR3 nucleotide sequence: TGTGCCAGCAGCTTTGCGGTAGTCGGTGAAAAACTGTTTTTT. Encoded protein: CASSFAVVGEKLFF. This rearrangement joins TRBV7-8 to TRBJ1-4; D is ambiguous. CDR1 SGHVS and CDR2 FQNEAQ come from the germline V gene. Trimming pared 3 bases from V and 7 bases from J, leaving 12 bases between. The CDR3 is 14 residues long.

In its sample, this clone was seen a few times. The V and J genes are TRBV11-2 and TRBJ2-1, with TRBD2 identical over 8 bases. The J segment lost 8 bases and the V segment lost 5 bases, leaving 17 bases of the junction unmatched. The CDR3 spans 17 residues. In germline, CDR1 is SGHAT, CDR2 FQNNGV. The CDR3 protein is CASSPSPGTRGSHEQFF. DNA for the CDR3: TGTGCCAGCAGCCCATCCCCCGGGACTAGGGGTTCCCATGAGCAGTTCTTC.

The chain couples TRBV28 to TRBJ2-1, with 11 bases aligning to TRBD1. The V and J ends lost 5 bases and 7 bases, in that order; junction bases with no gene match: 7. There are 15 residues in the CDR3. Germline V gene data show CDR1 as MDHEN and CDR2 as SYDVKM. CDR3 region: CASSDRTGGGNEQFF. DNA of the CDR3: TGTGCCAGCAGTGACCGGACAGGGGGCGGAAATGAGCAGTTCTTC. The whole variable domain, filled in from reference TRBV28 and TRBJ2-1, reads DVKVTQSSRYLVKRTGEKVFLECVQDMDHENMFWYRQDPGLGLRLIYFSYDVKMKEKGDIPEGYSVSREKKERFSLILESASTNQTSMYLCASSDRTGGGNEQFFGPGTRLTVL.

This chain connects TRBV5-1 to TRBJ2-1, with 9 bases identical to TRBD1. CDR1 and CDR2 from the germline V gene are SGHRS and YFSETQ. The CDR3 spans 15 residues. J gave up 8 bases and V 0 bases, and 6 bases lay outside the gene matches. CDR3 residues: CASSLGTGVNYEQFF. Here the CDR3 DNA reads TGCGCCAGCAGCTTGGGGACAGGGGTGAATTATGAGCAGTTCTTC. The full variable domain, its missing parts supplied by reference TRBV5-1 and TRBJ2-1, is KAGVTQTPRYLIKTRGQQVTLSCSPISGHRSVSWYQQTPGQGLQFLFEYFSETQRNKGNFPGRFSGRQFSNSRSEMNVSTLELGDSALYLCASSLGTGVNYEQFFGPGTRLTVL.

The genes are TRBV6-5 and TRBJ2-3, with D perhaps matching TRBD1 (8 bases). Germline CDR1 is MNHEY and CDR2 is SVGAGI. V gave up 7 bases and J gave up 3 bases, with 14 bases separating them. The CDR3 extends over 14 amino acids. CDR3 residues: CASTYRGGTDTQYF. In nucleotides, the CDR3 is TGTGCCAGCACATACAGGGGGGGGACAGATACGCAGTATTTT.

The gene calls are TRBV10-3 and TRBJ2-1; 12 nucleotides align to TRBD2. The CDR3 length is 15 residues. Germline V gene sequence: CDR1 ENHRY, CDR2 SYGVKD. The V segment lost 6 bases and the J segment 6 bases; nucleotides outside the gene matches: 6. The DNA for the CDR3 is TGTGCCATCAGGGAGACTAGCGGGAGTGGCAATGAGCAGTTCTTC. Translating gives CAIRETSGSGNEQFF.

This chain links TRBV5-1 with TRBJ2-1; a possible D gene is TRBD2 (6 bases). With 0 bases removed from V and 7 bases from J, the gap between germline ends came to 17 bases. From germline, CDR1 is SGHRS and CDR2 YFSETQ. There are 16 residues in the CDR3. The CDR3 region is CASSLVDQARGNEQFF. CDR3 DNA: TGCGCCAGCAGCTTGGTCGATCAGGCGCGGGGTAATGAGCAGTTCTTC.

The CDR3 bases are TGTGCCAGCAGCGTAGGCGGGGGTGCGAAACAGCCCCAGCATTTT. Its protein product is CASSVGGGAKQPQHF. The J gene is TRBJ1-5, the V gene TRBV9; tentatively, D is TRBD1 (5 bases). V lost 0 bases and J 7 bases, leaving 14 bases between the germline ends. Germline assignment: CDR1 SGDLS and CDR2 YYNGEE. CDR3 length: 15 residues.

The CDR3 sequence is CASSPLADSYEQYF. In DNA form, the CDR3 reads TGTGCCAGCAGCCCCTTAGCGGACTCCTACGAGCAGTACTTC. The rearrangement joins TRBV9 to TRBJ2-7, with D possibly being TRBD2 (6 bases). This CDR3 has 14 amino acids. Germline V gives CDR1 SGDLS, CDR2 YYNGEE. Trimming removed 4 bases from V and 0 bases from J, with 11 bases in between.

V is TRBV10-3 and J is TRBJ2-1; D is perhaps TRBD2 (7 bases). The germline gives CDR1 ENHRY, CDR2 SYGVKD. The CDR3 consists of 14 residues. The DNA for the CDR3 is TGTGCTACTTCTCGCGGGGGCGCATACAATGAGCAGTTCTTC. Translation: CATSRGGAYNEQFF.

Comment on this clone: One end of the junction is discordant with germline, which a read error may explain. The chain has TRBV7-3 and TRBJ1-4; D might be TRBD1 (5 bases). Germline CDR1 reads SGHTA; CDR2 reads FQGTGA. This CDR3 is built from 13 residues. The CDR3 DNA is TGTGCCAGCAGCTTGTACAGGAAAGGAGTTAGGGTTTTT. Protein product: CASSLYRKGVRVF.

The chain couples TRBV19 to TRBJ2-1; D is undetermined. Germline V CDR1 and CDR2: LNHDA, SQIVND (reference sequence). Trimming pared 3 bases from V and 4 bases from J, leaving 7 bases between. The CDR3 runs 13 residues. CDR3 loop: CASSIQLYNEQFF. Written as DNA, the CDR3 is TGTGCCAGTAGTATCCAACTATACAATGAGCAGTTCTTC.

The V gene is TRBV7-3, the J gene TRBJ1-1; tentative D call: TRBD1 (6 bases). Germline lookup yields CDR1 SGHTA and CDR2 FQGTGA. V shed 0 bases and J shed 8 bases, with 10 bases lying between them. There are 13 residues in the CDR3. The CDR3 bases are TGTGCCAGCAGCTTAACGAGGGGGTTCGAAGCTTTCTTT. It is translated as CASSLTRGFEAFF. The entire variable domain, with the rest obtained from reference TRBV7-3 and TRBJ1-1, is as follows: GAGVSQTPSNKVTEKGKYVELRCDPISGHTALYWYRQSLGQGPEFLIYFQGTGAADDSGLPNDRFFAVRPEGSVSTLKIQRTERGDSAVYLCASSLTRGFEAFFGQGTRLTVV.

The chain recombines TRBV5-1 with TRBJ1-3; D gene uncertain. CDR3 length: 13 amino acids. Trimming left V 2 bases short and J 5 bases short, with 8 bases between. CDR1 SGHRS and CDR2 YFSETQ come from the germline V gene. CDR3 protein: CASSFGDRNTIYF. The CDR3 region has the DNA TGCGCCAGCAGCTTCGGTGACAGAAACACCATATATTTT.

The chain couples TRBV28 to TRBJ2-7; TRBD1 might be the D (6 bases). The CDR3 is 13 residues long. With 3 bases removed from V and 4 bases from J, the gap between germline ends came to 10 bases. Germline values: CDR1 MDHEN, CDR2 SYDVKM. In nucleotides, the CDR3 is TGTGCCAGCAGTTTGGGGACACTATACGAGCAGTACTTC. It specifies CASSLGTLYEQYF.

This clone was found a few times. The gene calls are TRBV5-1 and TRBJ2-7; possibly TRBD1 for D (6 bases). Germline-derived CDR1 and CDR2 are SGHRS and YFSETQ. The CDR3 extends over 16 amino acids. With 4 bases removed from V and 5 bases from J, the gap between germline ends came to 22 bases. The CDR3 loop is CASSPGDTRRVDEQYF. The CDR3 DNA follows: TGCGCCAGCAGCCCAGGGGACACCCGTCGCGTGGACGAGCAGTACTTC.

CDR3 loop: CASSTQGASSGANVLTF. The CDR3 nucleotides read TGTGCCAGTAGTACACAGGGGGCGAGCTCTGGGGCCAACGTCCTGACTTTC. The chain couples TRBV19 to TRBJ2-6; TRBD1 matches 9 bases. CDR1 is LNHDA, CDR2 SQIVND, per germline (reference sequence). V shed 4 bases, J shed 0 bases, and the junction held 4 bases outside the gene matches. This CDR3 has 17 amino acids.

The CDR3 loop is CASSLGWTGEKLFF. For the CDR3, the DNA is TGTGCCAGCAGCTTAGGGTGGACAGGTGAAAAACTGTTTTTT. V usage is TRBV7-2 and J usage is TRBJ1-4, with 7 bases that match TRBD1. CDR1 and CDR2 from the germline V gene are SGHTA and FQGNSA. Trimming at V came to 1 base and at J to 7 bases, leaving 3 bases not matched to a gene. This CDR3 has 14 residues.